The clone carrying this T cell receptor beta chain appeared a single time. This table comes from immunoSEQ multiplex PCR, and its TCRdb copy is limited to in-frame clones, with some not included. The sample lists over 100,000 clones, approximately 80% occurring once. CDR3 length: 14 amino acids. Germline V gene lookup returns CDR1 SGHTA and CDR2 FQGNSA. With V trimmed by 6 bases and J by 3 bases, 4 bases remained unmatched. The record originates from a study of blood T cell repertoires in COVID-19. Study background: Samples came from the United States, Italy and Spain, spanning acute and convalescent COVID-19.

Sequencing input: peripheral blood. The chain employs TRBV7-2 and TRBJ2-5, with 10 bases aligning to TRBD2. The source of this sequence is a woman older than 75 with acute or convalescent COVID-19. CDR3 sequence: CASRLTSGKETQYF. CDR3 in DNA: TGTGCCAGCAGACTAACTAGCGGGAAAGAGACCCAGTACTTC.